One sample yielded the 15 T cell receptor beta chains listed below, sequenced in a study of T cells in Graves' hyperthyroidism and ophthalmopathy. Researchers took RNA transcripts and amplified the TCR beta CDR3 regions from them. The HTBI primer set served for first-round RT-PCR of the TCR CDR3. TCRdb redid the calling of the multiplex PCR reads with MiXCR, one entry per CDR3 protein. The sample lists a few hundred thousand distinct CDR3 sequences, about 15% occurring once. Sequenced sample: blood. The receptors shown here come from a woman aged 55-69 years with Graves' ophthalmopathy.

This clonotype was counted ten times or more. The rearrangement uses TRBV3-1 and TRBJ1-3, with a possible D match to TRBD1 (6 bases). V dropped 0 bases and J dropped 3 bases, with 9 bases sitting between them. This CDR3 has 15 amino acids. Germline CDR1 and CDR2: LGHDT and YNNKEL (reference sequence). The CDR3 sequence: CASSQDRQDGNTIYF. The DNA for the CDR3 is TGTGCCAGCAGCCAAGATCGACAGGATGGAAACACCATATATTTT. The entire variable domain, with the rest obtained from reference TRBV3-1 and TRBJ1-3, is as follows: DTAVSQTPKYLVTQMGNDKSIKCEQNLGHDTMYWYKQDSKKFLKIMFSYNNKELIINETVPNRFSPKSPDKAHLNLHINSLELGDSAVYFCASSQDRQDGNTIYFGEGSWLTVV.

This clonotype showed up just a few times. The V gene is TRBV10-3, the J gene TRBJ2-5; weak D call: TRBD2 (5 bases). The CDR3 is 11 amino acids. Trimming removed 10 bases from V and 5 bases from J, with 11 bases in between. The germline V gene has CDR1 ENHRY and CDR2 SYGVKD. CDR3 sequence (DNA): TGTGCCACCTGGGAGCACGAGACCCAGTACTTC. Translated: CATWEHETQYF.

This clonotype has ten or more counts. V is TRBV5-1 and J is TRBJ1-1, with TRBD1 matching 9 bases. Looked up from germline, CDR1 is SGHRS and CDR2 is YFSETQ. J gave up 5 bases and V 4 bases, and 3 bases lay outside the gene matches. The CDR3 runs 13 residues. The CDR3 DNA sequence: TGCGCCAGCAGCGTAGGACAGGGGACTGAAGCTTTCTTT. Translation: CASSVGQGTEAFF.

V is TRBV6-2 or TRBV6-3 and J is TRBJ2-1, with a possible D match to TRBD1 (6 bases). Trimming stripped 6 bases from V and 0 bases from J, with 12 bases between. Germline CDR1 is MNHEY and CDR2 is SVGEGT. This CDR3 has 15 amino acids. CDR3 in DNA: TGTGCCAGCAGATGGACAGCGAGCTCCTACAATGAGCAGTTCTTC. Its protein product is CASRWTASSYNEQFF.

This clonotype came up many times. The V gene is TRBV20-1, the J gene TRBJ1-2, with D possibly TRBD1 on 6 matching bases. Germline V lookup: CDR1 DFQATT, CDR2 SNEGSKA (reference sequence). Trimming took off 6 bases at V and 7 bases at J, with 18 bases between the two ends. The CDR3 length is 13 residues. CDR3 sequence (DNA): TGCAGTGCAACACGACGGGGGGCCAGTGGCTACACCTTC. This gives the protein CSATRRGASGYTF.

This clonotype was seen ten or more times. The chain employs TRBV4-3 and TRBJ2-1; 9 bases are a match to TRBD2. The CDR3 runs 13 residues. After removal of 4 bases from V and 7 bases from J, the junction contained 2 bases not matched to a gene. Germline values: CDR1 LGHNA, CDR2 YSLEER. Here the CDR3 DNA reads TGCGCCAGCAGCCCCCTAGCGGGGAATGAGCAGTTCTTC. Translating it yields CASSPLAGNEQFF.

This clonotype was seen ten or more times. The chain joins TRBV12-3 or TRBV12-4 to TRBJ2-1; D unclear. This CDR3 has 12 residues. With 3 bases removed from V and 7 bases from J, the gap between germline ends came to 7 bases. The CDR3: CASSLAGNEQFF. The DNA for the CDR3 is TGTGCCAGCAGTTTGGCCGGGAATGAGCAGTTCTTC.

The rearrangement links TRBV3-1 to TRBJ2-7; D call uncertain. The CDR3 runs to 14 residues. V lost 0 bases to trimming and J lost 4 bases, with 10 bases between them. Germline assignment: CDR1 LGHDT and CDR2 YNNKEL (reference sequence). The CDR3: CASSQDRVGYEQYF. The CDR3 region has the DNA TGTGCCAGCAGCCAAGATCGGGTCGGATACGAGCAGTACTTC.

CDR3 in amino acids: CASSPQTGNSYEQYF. The CDR3 region has the DNA TGTGCCAGTAGTCCACAGACAGGGAATTCCTACGAGCAGTACTTC. The chain recombines TRBV19 with TRBJ2-7, with 7 bases identical to TRBD1. The CDR3 has 15 residues. Germline lookup yields CDR1 LNHDA and CDR2 SQIVND (reference sequence). V was clipped by 5 bases and J by 1 base; unmatched bases: 8.

Worth noting for this clonotype: A single base separates this from a much larger clone, so it may be a read error. The chain uses TRBV7-2 and TRBJ2-7; D gene uncertain. The germline gives CDR1 SGHTA, CDR2 FQGNSA. This CDR3 spans 13 amino acids. With 8 bases removed from V and 5 bases from J, the gap between germline ends came to 16 bases. The CDR3 DNA reads TGTGCCAGCGGTTACAGACCCGGCAACGAGCAGTACTTC. Translating gives CASGYRPGNEQYF.

Only a few counts were recorded for this clonotype. The chain couples TRBV25-1 to TRBJ1-4; D unresolved. Trimming stripped 3 bases from V and 1 base from J, with 6 bases between. CDR1 and CDR2 (germline): MGHDK, SYGVNS. The CDR3 is 14 residues long. CDR3 sequence reads: CASSDAGTNEKLFF. CDR3 in DNA: TGTGCCAGCAGTGATGCCGGAACTAATGAAAAACTGTTTTTT.

Ten or more counts support this clonotype. This sequence joins TRBV7-2 and TRBJ2-2, with 8 bases lining up with TRBD1. The CDR3 sequence is 17 residues long. The trim removed 8 bases at V and 2 bases at J, leaving 13 bases unmatched. The germline V gene has CDR1 SGHTA and CDR2 FQGNSA. The CDR3 loop reads CASHFDRAGGNTGELFF. The CDR3 DNA is TGTGCCAGCCACTTCGACAGAGCAGGGGGCAACACCGGGGAGCTGTTTTTT.

This clonotype has more than one count but fewer than ten. The CDR3 region has the DNA TGTGCCAGCAGACCCGGACAGGGCGTCCAGCCCCAGCATTTT. Amino acid sequence: CASRPGQGVQPQHF. This rearrangement joins TRBV6-1 to TRBJ1-5; TRBD1 aligns across 8 bases. The CDR3 sequence is 14 residues long. Looked up from germline, CDR1 is MNHNS and CDR2 is SASEGT. J gave up 7 bases and V 6 bases, and 8 bases lay outside the gene matches.

About this clonotype: Just one base apart from a much larger clone, this may be a read error. The V gene is TRBV7-9, the J gene TRBJ2-3; unclear D gene. The CDR3 consists of 12 residues. Germline CDR1 reads SEHNR; CDR2 reads FQNEAQ (reference sequence). CDR3 sequence (DNA): TGTCCAGTGGAAGTGGGCACAGATACGCAGTATTTT. It is translated as CPVEVGTDTQYF.

This clonotype was seen at least ten times. The gene calls are TRBV2 and TRBJ1-1, with no clear D. The CDR3 is 13 amino acids. Germline V gives CDR1 SNHLY, CDR2 FYNNEI. Trimming cost V 6 bases and J 0 bases, with 8 bases left between them. CDR3 in amino acids: CASSIGMNTEAFF. In DNA, the CDR3 is TGTGCCAGCAGCATAGGGATGAACACTGAAGCTTTCTTT. Full variable domain (rest looked up from reference TRBV2 and TRBJ1-1): EPEVTQTPSHQVTQMGQEVILRCVPISNHLYFYWYRQILGQKVEFLVSFYNNEISEKSEIFDDQFSVERPDGSNFTLKIRSTKLEDSAMYFCASSIGMNTEAFFGQGTRLTVV.